A single sample is the source of the 15 T cell receptor beta chains below, sequenced in a study of CD8+CD57+ T cells in acquired aplastic anemia. The template for TCR beta VDJ and CDR3 sequence profiling was genomic DNA. TCRdb fed the reads into MiXCR, producing one record per CDR3 protein. The sample consists of 250,000 or so distinct CDR3 sequences, roughly half of them appearing once. By flow cytometry, patients selected for sequencing had shown an expansion of CD8+CD57+ cells. Sequenced sample: sorted CD4+, CD8+, or CD8+CD57+ T cells (not recorded which) from PBMCs. All receptors derive from a human donor with aplastic anemia.

The chain is built from TRBV9 and TRBJ1-2; no definite D call. Per germline, CDR1 SGDLS and CDR2 YYNGEE. V lost 0 bases, J lost 13 bases, and 10 bases lay in between. The CDR3 consists of 11 residues. The DNA for the CDR3 is TGTGCCAGCAGCGTAGAGCGTGGAAGCACCTTC. It codes for CASSVERGSTF.

This clonotype occurred many times. V is TRBV24-1 and J is TRBJ2-1; 9 bases are shared with TRBD1. J lost 7 bases, V lost 10 bases, and 10 bases had no gene match. Germline V gives CDR1 KGHDR, CDR2 SFDVKD. This CDR3 contains 14 residues. The CDR3 protein is CATSGTGLRNEQFF. CDR3 bases: TGTGCCACTTCCGGGACAGGGTTGAGGAATGAGCAGTTCTTC.

This clonotype was seen just once. The genes are TRBV24-1 and TRBJ2-2; D is undetermined. This CDR3 has 13 amino acids. Trimming took off 6 bases at V and 7 bases at J, with 11 bases between the two ends. Germline values: CDR1 KGHDR, CDR2 SFDVKD. The CDR3 protein is CATSYQVNGELFF. In nucleotides, the CDR3 is TGTGCCACCAGTTATCAGGTGAACGGGGAGCTGTTTTTT.

The chain has TRBV5-1 and TRBJ2-7, with 13 bases matching TRBD2. CDR3 length: 18 amino acids. Losses at the gene ends were 4 bases for V and 1 base for J; bases not matched to a gene: 11. Per the germline V gene, CDR1 is SGHRS and CDR2 is YFSETQ. CDR3 sequence (DNA): TGCGCCAGCAGCCAAGGACTAGCGGGGGTCTATGGGTCCTACGAGCAGTACTTC. Its protein product is CASSQGLAGVYGSYEQYF.

This clonotype was detected ten times or more. The chain joins TRBV7-8 to TRBJ2-1; unclear D gene. The ends were cut back, 5 bases at V and 2 bases at J, with 13 bases in the middle. CDR1 and CDR2 (germline): SGHVS, FQNEAQ. The CDR3 is made up of 15 amino acids. The CDR3 sequence: CASSLPARTYNEQFF. Written as DNA, the CDR3 is TGTGCCAGCAGCCTCCCAGCGCGGACCTACAATGAGCAGTTCTTC.

The table lists this clonotype with many counts. The J gene is TRBJ2-7, the V gene TRBV29-1, with TRBD1 as a possible D gene (5 bases). The ends were cut back, 7 bases at V and 1 base at J, with 11 bases in the middle. From germline, CDR1 is SQVTM and CDR2 ANQGSEA. This CDR3 has 12 amino acids. The CDR3 DNA reads TGCAGCGCCGAGACAGTGTCCTACGAGCAGTACTTC. This encodes CSAETVSYEQYF.

The rearrangement joins TRBV29-1 to TRBJ1-1; D is uncertain. The CDR3 totals 10 residues. The V gene lost 4 bases and the J gene lost 6 bases, with 6 bases spanning the gap. Germline loops: CDR1 SQVTM, CDR2 ANQGSEA. In nucleotides, the CDR3 is TGCAGCGTTGTAGACGCTGAAGCTTTCTTT. As protein: CSVVDAEAFF. Full variable domain (remainder filled in from reference TRBV29-1 and TRBJ1-1): SAVISQKPSRDICQRGTSLTIQCQVDSQVTMMFWYRQQPGQSLTLIATANQGSEATYESGFVIDKFPISRPNLTFSTLTVSNMSPEDSSIYLCSVVDAEAFFGQGTRLTVV.

V is TRBV12-3 or TRBV12-4 and J is TRBJ1-2; D perhaps matches TRBD1 (5 bases). V was clipped by 6 bases and J by 6 bases, with 14 bases between them. The CDR3 length is 13 residues. This CDR3 is CASSPGTAHGYTF. CDR3 nucleotides: TGTGCCAGCAGCCCCGGGACCGCACATGGCTACACCTTC.

This clonotype was found many times. The chain recombines TRBV2 with TRBJ1-6, with D unclear. The germline V gene encodes CDR1 SNHLY and CDR2 FYNNEI. V was shortened by 4 bases and J by 3 bases, with 7 bases between the two germline ends. This CDR3 region has 14 residues. The CDR3 loop reads CASSGPLYNSPLHF. Written as DNA, the CDR3 is TGTGCCAGCAGTGGACCGCTCTATAATTCACCCCTCCACTTT.

The V and J genes are TRBV6-9 and TRBJ1-3; TRBD1 aligns across 9 bases. The CDR3 loop spans 16 amino acids. Germline V lookup: CDR1 MNHGY, CDR2 SVAAGI. Unmatched junction bases numbered 7, after V lost 1 base and J lost 6 bases. CDR3 in DNA: TGTGCCAGCAGTTATTTGGGACAGGGAGGTCTAAACACCATATATTTT. This sequence encodes CASSYLGQGGLNTIYF.

In its sample, this clonotype was seen many times. The V and J genes are TRBV14 and TRBJ2-2; D gene unclear. Germline loops: CDR1 SGHDN, CDR2 FVKESK. Trimming took 6 bases from V and 2 from J, leaving 7 bases between them. CDR3 size: 13 residues. In DNA form, the CDR3 reads TGTGCCAGCAGGGTACTCAACACCGGGGAGCTGTTTTTT. This codes for CASRVLNTGELFF. The entire variable domain, with the rest obtained from reference TRBV14 and TRBJ2-2, is as follows: EAGVTQFPSHSVIEKGQTVTLRCDPISGHDNLYWYRRVMGKEIKFLLHFVKESKQDESGMPNNRFLAERTGGTYSTLKVQPAELEDSGVYFCASRVLNTGELFFGEGSRLTVL.

This clonotype was counted once. Given a much more abundant clone one base away, this may be a read error. No conserved phenylalanine or tryptophan is present at the end of the CDR3, so a read error is the likely explanation. The V gene is TRBV7-9, the J gene TRBJ2-4, with a tentative D call TRBD1 (5 bases). V was pared by 3 bases and J by 1 base, with 10 bases between. Germline V lookup: CDR1 SEHNR, CDR2 FQNEAQ (reference sequence). The CDR3 length is 15 residues. CDR3 in DNA: TGTGCCAGCAGCTTGGGGCAGATGGCCAAAAACATTCAGTACATC. Protein product: CASSLGQMAKNIQYI.

This clonotype was counted at least ten times. The V gene is TRBV9, the J gene TRBJ1-2; D gene ambiguous. CDR3 size: 15 residues. Trimming stripped 0 bases from V and 4 bases from J, with 13 bases between. CDR1 SGDLS and CDR2 YYNGEE come from the germline V gene. The CDR3 DNA reads as TGTGCCAGCAGCGTAGCTACCCCGGGAGGCTATGGCTACACCTTC. It is translated as CASSVATPGGYGYTF.

The genes are TRBV2 and TRBJ2-7; maybe TRBD2 (6 bases). CDR3 length: 12 residues. Germline CDR1 reads SNHLY; CDR2 reads FYNNEI. The CDR3 sequence: CASSEGGRLLSV. Written as DNA, the CDR3 is TGTGCCAGCAGTGAAGGTGGGAGGCTTCTCTCGGTC.

This clonotype was observed at least ten times. The rearrangement uses TRBV4-3 and TRBJ2-7, with 8 bases that match TRBD1. CDR1 and CDR2 (germline): LGHNA, YSLEER. With 0 bases clipped from V and 5 bases from J, the junction kept 3 bases outside the gene matches. The length of the CDR3 is 14 residues. Here the CDR3 reads CASSQDGQGDEQYF. Written as DNA, the CDR3 is TGCGCCAGCAGCCAAGATGGACAGGGAGACGAGCAGTACTTC.